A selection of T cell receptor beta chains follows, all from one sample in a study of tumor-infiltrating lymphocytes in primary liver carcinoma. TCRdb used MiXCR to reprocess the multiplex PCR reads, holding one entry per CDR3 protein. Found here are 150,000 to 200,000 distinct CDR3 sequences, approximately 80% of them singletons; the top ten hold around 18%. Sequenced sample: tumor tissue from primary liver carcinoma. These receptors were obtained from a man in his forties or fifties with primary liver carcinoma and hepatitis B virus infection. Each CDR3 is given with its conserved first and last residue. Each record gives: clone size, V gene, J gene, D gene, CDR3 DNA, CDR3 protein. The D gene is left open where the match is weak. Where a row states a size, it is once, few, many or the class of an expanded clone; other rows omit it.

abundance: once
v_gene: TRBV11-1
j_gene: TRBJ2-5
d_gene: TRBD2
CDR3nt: TGTGTCAAGACCCTCACGGGACTAGCGGGAGAGACCCAGTACTTC
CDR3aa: CVKTLTGLAGETQYF

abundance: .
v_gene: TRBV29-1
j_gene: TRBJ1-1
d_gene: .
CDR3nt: TGCAGCGCTCTTCCGGGGTGGGGGATGAACACTAAAGCTTTCTTT
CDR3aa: CSALPGWGMNTKAFF

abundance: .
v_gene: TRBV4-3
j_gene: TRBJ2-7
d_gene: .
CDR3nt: TGCGCCTGCAGCCAAGAGTACGGGAGTAACTACGATCAGTACTTC
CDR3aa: CACSQEYGSNYDQYF

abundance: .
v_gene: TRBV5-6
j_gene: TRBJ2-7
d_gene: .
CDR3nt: TGTGTCAGCAGCTTTCGATCACGGAGCTACAAGCAGTACTTC
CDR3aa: CVSSFRSRSYKQYF

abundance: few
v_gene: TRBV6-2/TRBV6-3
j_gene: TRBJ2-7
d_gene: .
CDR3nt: TGTGCTAGCAGTTACGAGTTACCCTACGAGCAATACTTC
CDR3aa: CASSYELPYEQYF

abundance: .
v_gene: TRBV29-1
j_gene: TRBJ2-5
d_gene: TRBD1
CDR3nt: TGTAGCGTTGAAGCGAGCAGGGGGCGAGCAGAGACCCAGTACTTC
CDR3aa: CSVEASRGRAETQYF

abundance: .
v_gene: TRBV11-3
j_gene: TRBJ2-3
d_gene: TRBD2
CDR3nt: TGTGCCAGTAGCTTTAGCGGGAGGCGGACAGATATGCCGTATTTT
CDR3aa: CASSFSGRRTDMPYF

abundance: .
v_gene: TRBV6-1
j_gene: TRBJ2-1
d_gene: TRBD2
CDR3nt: TGTGCAAGCAGTGAAGGACTAGCGGCATACAATGAGTACTTCTTC
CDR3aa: CASSEGLAAYNEYFF

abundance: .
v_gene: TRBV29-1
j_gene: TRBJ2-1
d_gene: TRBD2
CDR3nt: TGCAGCGTTGATTCTCGGCGGGGGGGCTACAACGAGCAGTTCTTC
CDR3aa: CSVDSRRGGYNEQFF

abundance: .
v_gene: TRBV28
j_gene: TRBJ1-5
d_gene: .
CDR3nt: TGTGCCAGCACCCCAGGGGACGGCAATCAGACCCAGAATTTT
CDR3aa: CASTPGDGNQTQNF

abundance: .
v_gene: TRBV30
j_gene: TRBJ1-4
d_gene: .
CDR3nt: TGTGCCTGGAGTGTAAGTCAGGGCCCTGGAAGACTGTTTTTT
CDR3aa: CAWSVSQGPGRLFF

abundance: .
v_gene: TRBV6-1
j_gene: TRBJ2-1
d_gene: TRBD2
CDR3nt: TGTGCCAGCATCCCAAGGCTAGCGGGATGGGATAGGCAGTTCTTC
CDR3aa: CASIPRLAGWDRQFF

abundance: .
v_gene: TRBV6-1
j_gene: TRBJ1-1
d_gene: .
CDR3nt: TGTGTCAGCAGTGATGGTAGGAACACTGAAGTTTTCTTT
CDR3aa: CVSSDGRNTEVFF

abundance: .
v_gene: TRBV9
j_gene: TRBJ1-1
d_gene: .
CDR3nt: TGTGCCAGCAGCGAAGGGGACCCGGAAGCTTTCTTT
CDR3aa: CASSEGDPEAFF

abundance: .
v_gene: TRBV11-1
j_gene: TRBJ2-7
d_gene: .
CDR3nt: TGCGCCAGAAGCTTAATGGGATCGGGAGAATACGAGCAGTACTTC
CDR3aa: CARSLMGSGEYEQYF

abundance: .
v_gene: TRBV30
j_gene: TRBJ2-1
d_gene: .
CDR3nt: TGTGCCTGGAGTGAAGGGTCTAGCGAGGTAAATGAGCAATTCTTC
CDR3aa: CAWSEGSSEVNEQFF

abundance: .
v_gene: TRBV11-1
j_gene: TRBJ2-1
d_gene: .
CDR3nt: TGTGCCAGGAGCTTAGGCGTACCGGGATTCCCCCACAATGAGCTGTTCTTC
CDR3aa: CARSLGVPGFPHNELFF

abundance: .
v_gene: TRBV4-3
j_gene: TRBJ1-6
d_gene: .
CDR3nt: TGCGCCAGCAGACAAGGACAGCTCTATAATTCACGCCTCCACTTT
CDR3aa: CASRQGQLYNSRLHF

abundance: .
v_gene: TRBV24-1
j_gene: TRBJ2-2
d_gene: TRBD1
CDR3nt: TGTGCCATGCAGACAGGGGGACTGGCGAACACCGGGGAGCTGTTTTTT
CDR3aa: CAMQTGGLANTGELFF

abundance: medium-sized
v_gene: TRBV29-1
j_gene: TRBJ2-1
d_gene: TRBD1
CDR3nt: TGCAGCGTTGAGTTCGGGACAGGGGGCTTTTATGAGCAGTTCTTC
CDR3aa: CSVEFGTGGFYEQFF

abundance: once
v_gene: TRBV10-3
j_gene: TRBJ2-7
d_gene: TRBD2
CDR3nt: TGTGCCATCAGTGAGTGGACATCTAGCGGGGTAGCCTACGAGCAGTACTTC
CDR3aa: CAISEWTSSGVAYEQYF

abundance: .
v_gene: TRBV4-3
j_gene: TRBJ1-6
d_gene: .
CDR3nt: TGCGCCAGCAGCCAAGATGGGGGCAGGGTCTCTTTCGAATCACCCCTCCACTTT
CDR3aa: CASSQDGGRVSFESPLHF

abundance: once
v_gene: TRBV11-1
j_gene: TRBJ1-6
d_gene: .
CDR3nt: TGTTCCAGCAGCCAGACACTGGTTTCACCCCTCCAGTTT
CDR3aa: CSSSQTLVSPLQF

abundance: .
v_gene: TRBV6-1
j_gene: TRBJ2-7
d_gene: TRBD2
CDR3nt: TGTGCTAGCAGTGAAGGGACTAGAGGGAGTTACGAGCAGTACTTC
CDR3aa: CASSEGTRGSYEQYF

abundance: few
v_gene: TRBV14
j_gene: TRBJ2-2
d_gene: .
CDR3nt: TGTGCCAGCAGCCGAGAGGCGGGGGCCTATGACGGGGAGCTCTTTTTT
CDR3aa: CASSREAGAYDGELFF

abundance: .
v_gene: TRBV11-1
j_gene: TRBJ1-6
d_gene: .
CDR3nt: TGTGCCAGCAGCCGAACACTGGTTTCACTCCTCGACTTT
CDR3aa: CASSRTLVSLLDF

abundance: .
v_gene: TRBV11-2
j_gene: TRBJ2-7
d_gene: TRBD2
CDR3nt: TGTGCCAGCAGCTTGAGGGAGGGCAGGACAAGCGGGCACAGCTCCTACGAGCAGTACTTC
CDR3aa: CASSLREGRTSGHSSYEQYF

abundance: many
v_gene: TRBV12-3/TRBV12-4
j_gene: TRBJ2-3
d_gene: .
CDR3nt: TGTGCCAGCAGTTCCGGGGCCAGGGATACGCAGTATTTT
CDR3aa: CASSSGARDTQYF

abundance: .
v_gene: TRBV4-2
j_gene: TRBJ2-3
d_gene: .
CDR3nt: TGTGCCACCAGCCAAGGCCCCACAGATACGAGGTATTTT
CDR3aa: CATSQGPTDTRYF

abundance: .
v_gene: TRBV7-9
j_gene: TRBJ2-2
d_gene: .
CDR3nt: TGTGCCAGCAGATTTGTTCTTCAGGGTTGGACCGGGGAACTGTTTTTT
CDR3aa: CASRFVLQGWTGELFF

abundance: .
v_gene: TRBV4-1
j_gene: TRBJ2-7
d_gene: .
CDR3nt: TGCGCCAGCAGCCAGACTGCCGGGAGAGTGTCGTGGTACGAGCAGTACTTC
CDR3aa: CASSQTAGRVSWYEQYF

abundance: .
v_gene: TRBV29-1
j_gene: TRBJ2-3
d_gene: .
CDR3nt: TGCGGTTTTCGGGGCACTGATACGCAGTATTTT
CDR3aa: CGFRGTDTQYF

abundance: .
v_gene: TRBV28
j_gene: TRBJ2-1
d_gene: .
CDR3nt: TGTGCTAGCAATTTACCGGGCCGGGTGGGAAATGAGCAGTTCTTC
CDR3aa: CASNLPGRVGNEQFF

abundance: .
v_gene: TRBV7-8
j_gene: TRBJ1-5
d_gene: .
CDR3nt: TGTGCCAGCAGCTTACCCTGGGTCAATCAGCCCCGGCATTTT
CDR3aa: CASSLPWVNQPRHF

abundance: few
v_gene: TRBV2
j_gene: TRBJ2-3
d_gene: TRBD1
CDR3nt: TGTGCCAGCAGTGGGGGACAGGGCTTCGGAGATACGCAGTATTTT
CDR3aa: CASSGGQGFGDTQYF

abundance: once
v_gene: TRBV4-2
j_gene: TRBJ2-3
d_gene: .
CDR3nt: TGTGCCAGCAACCAGGACGGTAGCTGGAGATCAGATACGCAGTATTTT
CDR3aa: CASNQDGSWRSDTQYF

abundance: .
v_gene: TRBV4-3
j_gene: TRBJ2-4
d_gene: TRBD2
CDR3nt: TGCGCCAGCAGCCTGCGACTAGTGGGGGGGTCCCCTGGGGAAAACATTCAGTACTTC
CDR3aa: CASSLRLVGGSPGENIQYF